This TCR beta chain emerged from a study of cytomegalovirus exposure and HLA in healthy donors. General study points: A few CMV-associated chains proved CMV antigen-specific in vitro.

Note on this clone: The antigen remains undetermined.

This CDR3 contains 12 residues. CDR1 is SQVTM, CDR2 ANQGSEA, per germline. V lost 1 base, J lost 8 bases, and 9 bases lay in between. It was with 60 Vbeta and 13 Jbeta primers that the PCR ran. Here immunoSEQ multiplex PCR was the method, and the copy in TCRdb shows in-frame clones only, minus some. This table holds roughly 40,000 clones, 81% found once. Input material: PBMCs. This sequence was found in a man over 45 in good health and CMV-seronegative. This chain uses TRBV29-1 with TRBJ2-1; D perhaps matches TRBD2 (5 bases). The CDR3 loop is CSVEGSGYEQFF. The CDR3 DNA reads TGCAGCGTTGAAGGTTCGGGGTATGAGCAGTTCTTC.